What follows describes a single T cell receptor (beta chain). The sample comes from a study of blood T cell repertoires in COVID-19. Across the whole study: Material from acute and convalescent COVID-19 was sourced from the United States, Italy and Spain. Sample material is recorded as cDNA or gDNA derived from T cells, B-cell-depleted T cells, or PBMCs.

In the source study's methods: Cell counts per sample came from amplifying reference gene primers. Libraries were prepared by immunoSEQ multiplex PCR; TCRdb keeps only in-frame clonotypes and omits some of them. V, J and clone size are taken as reported in that table, and D and trimming were inferred from the DNA itself. The data show about 99,000 clones, with nearly 90% seen just once and 2.5% to 3.5% held by the top ten. This CDR3 contains 15 residues. Germline CDR1 and CDR2: MNHNS and SASEGT. Trimming took 0 bases from V and 6 from J; bases not matched to a gene: 8. The J gene is TRBJ2-7, the V gene TRBV6-1, with 7 positions matching TRBD1. The specimen sequenced was peripheral blood. This sequence was found in a man between 50 and 59 years old in a cohort sampled during active COVID-19. The CDR3 spells CASSEAGRQGGEQYF. The DNA for the CDR3 is TGTGCCAGCAGTGAAGCGGGGAGACAGGGTGGCGAGCAGTACTTC.